Presented here are 20 T cell receptor beta chains from one specimen sequenced in a study of control samples from healthy donors and cancer patients. Clones were read by immunoSEQ multiplex PCR, and TCRdb kept only the in-frame ones, dropping some. The data show 90,000 to 100,000 clones, with 70% to 80% seen just once and more than 9% held by the top ten. The sample taken for sequencing was blood. All receptors come from a woman aged 25 to 39 in good health.

V and J are TRBV25-1 and TRBJ1-2; 7 positions match TRBD1. Germline CDR1 and CDR2: MGHDK and SYGVNS. The CDR3 has 13 amino acids. The junction had 4 bases not matched to a gene; V was cut back by 7 bases and J by 2 bases. This chain's CDR3 is CASTSGQNYGYTF. In DNA, the CDR3 is TGTGCCAGCACCTCGGGACAGAACTATGGCTACACCTTC.

The chain joins TRBV5-3 to TRBJ1-5; a weak D match, TRBD1 (5 bases). TRBV5-3 is given ORF status, its function remaining uncertain. This CDR3 has 15 residues. V shed 3 bases and J shed 7 bases, with 17 bases lying between them. This chain's CDR3 is CARSYAVRGNQPQHF. The CDR3 DNA is TGTGCCAGAAGCTACGCCGTACGGGGGAACCAGCCCCAGCATTTT.

As concerns this clone: Compared with germline, one end of the junction differs, possibly owing to a read error. This chain connects TRBV6-6 to TRBJ1-1; no definite D call. Germline CDR1 MNHNY, CDR2 SVGAGI (reference sequence). CDR3 size: 12 residues. CDR3 sequence (DNA): TGTGCCAGCACTGGGGTGAAGACTGAAGCTTTCTTT. Protein: CASTGVKTEAFF.

The chain carries TRBV27 and TRBJ1-6, with D perhaps matching TRBD1 (6 bases). This CDR3 is built from 13 residues. CDR1 and CDR2 (germline): MNHEY, SMNVEV (reference sequence). V dropped 0 bases and J dropped 14 bases, with 11 bases sitting between them. This CDR3 is CASSLSRGWALHF. The CDR3 DNA is TGTGCCAGCAGTTTATCGAGGGGGTGGGCCCTCCACTTT.

The chain recombines TRBV11-2 with TRBJ1-3, with 11 bases that match TRBD1. Trimming cost V 5 bases and J 2 bases; bases outside gene matches: 5. CDR1 and CDR2 from the germline V gene are SGHAT and FQNNGV. This CDR3 is built from 16 residues. CDR3 loop: CASSRGQGATGNTIYF. CDR3 in DNA: TGTGCCAGCAGCCGCGGACAGGGGGCGACTGGAAACACCATATATTTT.

The CDR3 DNA reads TGCAGCGTTCTGGACAGTTGGGCCAAAAACATTCAGTACTTC. Its translation is CSVLDSWAKNIQYF. The chain carries TRBV29-1 and TRBJ2-4; possible D gene TRBD1, 6 bases. V was pared by 5 bases and J by 1 base, with 12 bases between. The CDR3 extends over 14 amino acids. The V gene's germline CDR1 is SQVTM and CDR2 ANQGSEA.

The CDR3 nucleotides read TGTGCCAGCAGTGAACAGTCCAGCCGGGATACGCAGTATTTT. This encodes CASSEQSSRDTQYF. The gene calls are TRBV6-4 and TRBJ2-3; no firm D call. Trimming pared 3 bases from V and 6 bases from J, leaving 13 bases between. Germline CDR1 reads MRHNA; CDR2 reads SNTAGT. The CDR3 spans 14 residues.

The rearrangement uses TRBV7-2 and TRBJ1-1; D call uncertain. The germline gives CDR1 SGHTA, CDR2 FQGNSA. This CDR3 region has 11 residues. V lost 3 bases to trimming and J lost 5 bases, with 4 bases between them. CDR3 nucleotide sequence: TGTGCCAGCAGCTTCGTAACTGAAGCTTTCTTT. Its translation is CASSFVTEAFF. Full variable domain (outside the CDR3, taken from reference TRBV7-2 and TRBJ1-1): GAGVSQSPSNKVTEKGKDVELRCDPISGHTALYWYRQSLGQGLEFLIYFQGNSAPDKSGLPSDRFSAERTGGSVSTLTIQRTQQEDSAVYLCASSFVTEAFFGQGTRLTVV.

The V gene is TRBV2, the J gene TRBJ2-5; no clear D gene. The CDR3 has 11 residues. V lost 2 bases and J lost 7, with 5 bases in between. Per the germline V gene, CDR1 is SNHLY and CDR2 is FYNNEI. CDR3 protein: CASSERTTQYF. The CDR3, as DNA: TGTGCCAGCAGTGAACGTACGACCCAGTACTTC.

This sequence joins TRBV6-5 and TRBJ1-1; D gene ambiguous. The germline V and J ends were trimmed by 4 bases and 0 bases, with 9 bases remaining between them. CDR1 MNHEY and CDR2 SVGAGI come from the germline V gene. The CDR3 has 14 residues. The DNA of the CDR3 is TGTGCCAGCAGTTTAGGAGGGCTGAACACTGAAGCTTTCTTT. Protein product: CASSLGGLNTEAFF.

The J gene is TRBJ1-1, the V gene TRBV10-3; TRBD1 is a possible D gene (5 bases). V was clipped by 3 bases and J by 7 bases, with 12 bases between them. Germline CDR1 reads ENHRY; CDR2 reads SYGVKD. The CDR3 extends over 13 amino acids. CDR3 in amino acids: CAISDFGGFEAFF. Written as DNA, the CDR3 is TGTGCCATCAGTGATTTTGGGGGATTTGAAGCTTTCTTT.

The chain recombines TRBV19 with TRBJ1-2; 7 nucleotides align to TRBD1. Germline CDR1 and CDR2: LNHDA and SQIVND (reference sequence). The length of the CDR3 is 14 residues. Trimming cost V 5 bases and J 6 bases; bases outside gene matches: 9. The CDR3 DNA is TGTGCCAGTAGTCGATACAGGGGCGGGGATGGCTACACCTTC. Protein sequence: CASSRYRGGDGYTF. The variable domain in full, completed from reference TRBV19 and TRBJ1-2, reads DGGITQSPKYLFRKEGQNVTLSCEQNLNHDAMYWYRQDPGQGLRLIYYSQIVNDFQKGDIAEGYSVSREKKESFPLTVTSAQKNPTAFYLCASSRYRGGDGYTFGSGTRLTVV.

The chain recombines TRBV4-2 with TRBJ2-7; D possibly corresponds to TRBD2 (6 bases). The CDR3 extends over 15 amino acids. Germline values: CDR1 LGHNA, CDR2 YNFKEQ. The ends were cut back, 1 base at V and 3 bases at J, with 13 bases in the middle. The CDR3 nucleotides are TGTGCCAGCAGCCAAGCTCGGGAGAACTTCTACGAGCAGTACTTC. Its protein product is CASSQARENFYEQYF.

This clone was seen a single time. The chain carries TRBV18 and TRBJ2-7; 9 nucleotides line up with TRBD1. The CDR3 runs 14 residues. Trimming at V came to 4 bases and at J to 6 bases, leaving 7 bases not matched to a gene. Germline V gives CDR1 KGHSH, CDR2 LQKENI. CDR3 DNA sequence: TGTGCCAGCTCACAAGGACAGGGGCCGGGCGAGCAGTACTTC. Translating it yields CASSQGQGPGEQYF.

V gene TRBV19 combines with J gene TRBJ2-1, with 8 bases lining up with TRBD1. V trimming: 6 bases; J trimming: 3 bases; junction bases outside the gene matches: 4. This CDR3 contains 14 residues. Germline CDR1 is LNHDA and CDR2 is SQIVND (reference sequence). The CDR3, as DNA: TGTGCCAGTAGCCAGGGGGCGGACTACAATGAGCAGTTCTTC. Translated: CASSQGADYNEQFF.

This clone occurred a few times. The chain combines TRBV6-8 with TRBJ2-2, with 11 bases matching TRBD1. The V segment lost 0 bases and the J segment 7 bases; nucleotides outside the gene matches: 4. Per the germline V gene, CDR1 is MNHGY and CDR2 is SAAAGT. The CDR3 spans 16 residues. For the CDR3, the DNA is TGTGCCAGCAGTTACTCCCGGGACAGGGGGGTCGGGGAGCTGTTTTTT. It yields the protein CASSYSRDRGVGELFF.

This clone was found a few times. The genes are TRBV6-5 and TRBJ1-1; 11 positions agree with TRBD1. Trimming took 5 bases from V and 6 from J; bases not matched to a gene: 8. The CDR3 extends over 15 amino acids. Looked up from germline, CDR1 is MNHEY and CDR2 is SVGAGI. CDR3: CASSRTGGRSAEAFF. CDR3 sequence (DNA): TGTGCCAGCAGTAGGACAGGGGGCCGGAGCGCTGAAGCTTTCTTT.

V and J are TRBV9 and TRBJ2-3; 14 positions match TRBD2. Looked up from germline, CDR1 is SGDLS and CDR2 is YYNGEE. V lost 0 bases to trimming and J lost 5 bases; unmatched junction nucleotides: 8. This CDR3 region has 18 residues. Written as DNA, the CDR3 is TGTGCCAGCAGCGTAGCGGCCGGGACTAGCGGGGGTCAAGATACGCAGTATTTT. It is translated as CASSVAAGTSGGQDTQYF.

CDR3 DNA: TGTGCCAGCAGCCTAACGACTAGCGGGGGGCCCCAAGAGACCCAGTACTTC. It codes for CASSLTTSGGPQETQYF. This chain links TRBV9 with TRBJ2-5, with 13 nucleotides matching TRBD2. Germline CDR1 is SGDLS and CDR2 is YYNGEE. Trimming removed 4 bases from V and 1 base from J; junction bases left unmatched: 7. The CDR3 runs to 17 residues.

V usage is TRBV4-3 and J usage is TRBJ2-2; D may be TRBD1 or TRBD2 (5 bases each). The germline gives CDR1 LGHNA, CDR2 YSLEER. CDR3 length: 14 amino acids. V was pared by 4 bases and J by 8 bases, with 14 bases between. This CDR3 reads CASSLLPGAGELFF. CDR3 DNA sequence: TGCGCCAGCAGCCTCCTACCCGGGGCTGGGGAGCTGTTTTTT.